The 18 T cell receptor beta chains in this list originate from one sample, sequenced in a study of long-term antiretroviral therapy in people with HIV. Running of the v3.0 immunoSEQ assay took place at survey level. Libraries were prepared by immunoSEQ multiplex PCR; TCRdb keeps only in-frame clonotypes and omits some of them. This table has roughly 29,000 clones, around 93% appearing once. Sequencing used unsorted PBMCs, obtained 5.3 years after starting antiretroviral therapy. The receptor set was obtained from a man in his forties or fifties with HIV.

V is TRBV19 and J is TRBJ1-6, with D perhaps TRBD1 (5 bases). Germline V gene data show CDR1 as LNHDA and CDR2 as SQIVND (reference sequence). Trimming removed 5 bases at V and 0 bases at J, with 14 bases between. CDR3 length: 17 amino acids. Here the CDR3 reads CASSPGTQSSYNSPLHF. In DNA, the CDR3 is TGTGCCAGTAGTCCCGGGACCCAGAGCTCCTATAATTCACCCCTCCACTTT.

The chain carries TRBV29-1 and TRBJ1-5, with 7 bases lining up with TRBD1. V lost 5 bases, J lost 2 bases, and 6 bases stayed unmatched. The CDR3 covers 14 residues. Per the germline V gene, CDR1 is SQVTM and CDR2 is ANQGSEA. The CDR3 region has the DNA TGCAGCGTTCCCCAGACAGGGTGCAATCAGCCCCAGCATTTT. Amino acid sequence: CSVPQTGCNQPQHF.

The V gene is TRBV11-2, the J gene TRBJ1-3; D gene ambiguous. This CDR3 spans 12 amino acids. Germline CDR1 and CDR2: SGHAT and FQNNGV. V lost 1 base to trimming and J lost 6 bases, with 4 bases between them. The CDR3 DNA reads as TGTGCCAGCAGCTTAGCGGAAAACACCATATATTTT. This gives the protein CASSLAENTIYF.

The DNA of the CDR3 is TGTGCCAGGTCAACAGAGAACACCGGGGAGCTGTTTTTT. Translated: CARSTENTGELFF. V is TRBV2 and J is TRBJ2-2; D is undetermined. V was clipped by 9 bases and J by 1 base, with 9 bases between them. CDR1 and CDR2 from the germline V gene are SNHLY and FYNNEI. CDR3 length equals 13 residues.

The gene calls are TRBV28 and TRBJ1-1, with D possibly being TRBD1 (6 bases). Looked up from germline, CDR1 is MDHEN and CDR2 is SYDVKM. CDR3 length: 15 residues. Trimming removed 4 bases at V and 1 base at J, with 13 bases between. CDR3 nucleotides: TGTGCCAGCAGTTACTGGGGGGGCGCGAACACTGAAGCTTTCTTT. It yields the protein CASSYWGGANTEAFF.

CDR3 region: CASSSRERGRFTDTQYF. The CDR3 DNA follows: TGTGCCAGCAGCTCGCGGGAGCGGGGGCGATTCACAGATACGCAGTATTTT. J is TRBJ2-3 and V is TRBV5-6, with 8 bases matching TRBD2. Germline V gives CDR1 SGHDT, CDR2 YYEEEE. This CDR3 is 17 amino acids long. After removal of 3 bases from V and 2 bases from J, the junction contained 11 bases not matched to a gene.

This chain joins TRBV6-4 and TRBJ1-6; a weak D match, TRBD1 (6 bases). CDR3 length equals 14 residues. Germline V gives CDR1 MRHNA, CDR2 SNTAGT. V gave up 6 bases and J gave up 9 bases, with 15 bases separating them. The CDR3 loop reads CASRAGAGSSPLHF. CDR3 DNA: TGTGCCAGCAGAGCAGGGGCCGGGAGTTCACCCCTCCACTTT.

This clone came up once. The chain links TRBV6-5 to TRBJ2-7; possibly TRBD1 for D (6 bases). Germline assignment: CDR1 MNHEY and CDR2 SVGAGI. The CDR3 is made up of 14 amino acids. Deletions cut 4 bases from V and 1 base from J, with 11 bases between. CDR3 sequence reads: CASSFSDSSYEQYF. The CDR3 DNA follows: TGTGCCAGCAGTTTTTCGGACAGTTCCTACGAGCAGTACTTC.

The V and J genes are TRBV6-5 and TRBJ1-2; D is unclear. This CDR3 region has 14 residues. Trimming removed 5 bases at V and 3 bases at J, with 13 bases between. Germline CDR1 reads MNHEY; CDR2 reads SVGAGI. CDR3 nucleotide sequence: TGTGCCAGCAGTGAAGGGAGCACCTACTATGGCTACACCTTC. It translates to CASSEGSTYYGYTF.

The chain uses TRBV9 and TRBJ2-3; 10 positions match TRBD2. The CDR3 extends over 17 amino acids. The V segment lost 0 bases and the J segment 2 bases; nucleotides outside the gene matches: 6. Germline assignment: CDR1 SGDLS and CDR2 YYNGEE. This CDR3 is CASSVEGSGGNTDTQYF. The DNA of the CDR3 is TGTGCCAGCAGCGTAGAAGGTAGCGGGGGGAACACAGATACGCAGTATTTT.

V gene TRBV27 combines with J gene TRBJ2-4; 7 bases match TRBD2. The CDR3 runs to 14 residues. The germline V gene encodes CDR1 MNHEY and CDR2 SMNVEV (reference sequence). V dropped 3 bases and J dropped 1; count of bases not matched to a gene: 0. CDR3 coding DNA: TGTGCCAGCAGTTTCGGGGGGGCCAAAAACATTCAGTACTTC. It codes for CASSFGGAKNIQYF.

The gene calls are TRBV27 and TRBJ1-1, with D possibly matching TRBD1 (6 bases). Trimming took 7 bases from V and 0 from J, leaving 18 bases between them. The CDR3 sequence is 16 residues long. Germline V gives CDR1 MNHEY, CDR2 SMNVEV (reference sequence). DNA of the CDR3: TGTGCCAGCAAATTCCTAGACAGGAACATGAACACTGAAGCTTTCTTT. This sequence encodes CASKFLDRNMNTEAFF.

This clone is a singleton in its sample. The gene calls are TRBV27 and TRBJ2-7; D unresolved. There are 15 residues in the CDR3. V shed 6 bases and J shed 6 bases, with 21 bases lying between them. Germline CDR1 is MNHEY and CDR2 is SMNVEV (reference sequence). Here the CDR3 DNA reads TGTGCCAGCAGGCCACCGGGTCTCTCTCCTTCCGAGCAGTACTTC. This gives the protein CASRPPGLSPSEQYF.

This CDR3 is CASRGDPQDTQYF. DNA of the CDR3: TGTGCCAGCAGAGGGGACCCCCAAGATACGCAGTATTTT. V gene TRBV2 combines with J gene TRBJ2-3; perhaps D is TRBD1 or TRBD2 (5 bases each). V gave up 6 bases and J gave up 5 bases, with 12 bases separating them. Germline V lookup: CDR1 SNHLY, CDR2 FYNNEI. This CDR3 region has 13 residues.

The chain links TRBV6-5 to TRBJ1-6, with 9 bases that match TRBD1. The CDR3 runs 14 residues. With V trimmed by 3 bases and J by 7 bases, 1 base remained unmatched. Germline V gene lookup returns CDR1 MNHEY and CDR2 SVGAGI. The CDR3 spells CASSYGTGNSPLHF. The DNA for the CDR3 is TGTGCCAGCAGTTATGGGACAGGGAATTCACCCCTCCACTTT.

The rearrangement uses TRBV4-3 and TRBJ2-7; 10 nucleotides align to TRBD2. The V and J ends lost 0 bases and 2 bases, in that order; junction bases with no gene match: 7. There are 17 residues in the CDR3. CDR1 and CDR2 from the germline V gene are LGHNA and YSLEER. The CDR3 DNA is TGCGCCAGCAGCCAAGATGTAGTAGCGGGGGGACCCTACGAGCAGTACTTC. Protein sequence: CASSQDVVAGGPYEQYF.

This clone has more than one count but fewer than ten. This rearrangement joins TRBV5-6 to TRBJ1-4, with D uncertain. The V end was cut by 1 base, the J end by 0 bases, with 7 bases between. Germline values: CDR1 SGHDT, CDR2 YYEEEE. This CDR3 comprises 15 residues. The CDR3 DNA reads TGTGCCAGCAGCTTGAATGGACCAACTAATGAAAAACTGTTTTTT. Residues: CASSLNGPTNEKLFF.

The V gene is TRBV30, the J gene TRBJ2-3, with 10 bases fitting TRBD2. V was pared by 1 base and J by 2 bases, with 3 bases of the junction left unmatched. From germline, CDR1 is GTSNPN and CDR2 SVGIG (reference sequence). There are 15 residues in the CDR3. The CDR3 DNA is TGTGCCTGGAGTGCACTAGCGGGGCCCACAGATACGCAGTATTTT. Translating gives CAWSALAGPTDTQYF.